The 4 T cell receptor beta chains given below trace back to one sample, sequenced in a study of blood T cells in healthy people across ages. With a J-beta primer mix and a sample-barcoded 5' primer, a second PCR ran about 7 to 12 cycles. MiXCR, run by TCRdb on the 5' RACE reads, gives a single entry per CDR3 protein. The sample gives over 1,200,000 distinct CDR3 sequences, roughly 59% of which show up once; about 6.7% is in the top ten. What was sequenced was blood. The source of these receptors is a man younger than 35 in good health.

The rearrangement links TRBV14 to TRBJ1-1, with D possibly matching TRBD1 (5 bases). The length of the CDR3 is 13 residues. Trimming shortened V by 4 bases and J by 8 bases, and 14 bases separated the two germline ends. Looked up from germline, CDR1 is SGHDN and CDR2 is FVKESK. CDR3 in amino acids: CASSLRQSGEAFF. Written as DNA, the CDR3 is TGTGCCAGCAGCCTTCGACAGAGTGGGGAAGCTTTCTTT.

The V gene is TRBV20-1, the J gene TRBJ2-1; D might be TRBD2 (8 bases). Germline assignment: CDR1 DFQATT and CDR2 SNEGSKA (reference sequence). The V end was cut by 0 bases, the J end by 4 bases, with 25 bases between. The length of the CDR3 is 19 residues. CDR3 in amino acids: CSARDLNRGGRFQYNEQFF. The CDR3 region has the DNA TGCAGTGCTAGAGATCTTAACAGGGGCGGGAGGTTTCAGTACAATGAGCAGTTCTTC.

The chain combines TRBV6-1 with TRBJ2-5; either TRBD1 or TRBD2 may supply D (5 bases each). V dropped 7 bases and J dropped 4 bases, with 16 bases sitting between them. The CDR3 extends over 14 amino acids. In germline, CDR1 is MNHNS, CDR2 SASEGT. This chain's CDR3 is CASNKQGGRETQYF. For the CDR3, the DNA is TGTGCCAGCAATAAGCAGGGCGGGCGAGAGACCCAGTACTTC.

V gene TRBV4-1 combines with J gene TRBJ1-1, with unresolved D. This CDR3 region has 14 residues. Trimming removed 3 bases from V and 0 bases from J, with 8 bases in between. The germline gives CDR1 MGHRA, CDR2 YSYEKL. The CDR3, as DNA: TGCGCCAGCAGCCACCGGTCGGTGAACACTGAAGCTTTCTTT. As protein: CASSHRSVNTEAFF.